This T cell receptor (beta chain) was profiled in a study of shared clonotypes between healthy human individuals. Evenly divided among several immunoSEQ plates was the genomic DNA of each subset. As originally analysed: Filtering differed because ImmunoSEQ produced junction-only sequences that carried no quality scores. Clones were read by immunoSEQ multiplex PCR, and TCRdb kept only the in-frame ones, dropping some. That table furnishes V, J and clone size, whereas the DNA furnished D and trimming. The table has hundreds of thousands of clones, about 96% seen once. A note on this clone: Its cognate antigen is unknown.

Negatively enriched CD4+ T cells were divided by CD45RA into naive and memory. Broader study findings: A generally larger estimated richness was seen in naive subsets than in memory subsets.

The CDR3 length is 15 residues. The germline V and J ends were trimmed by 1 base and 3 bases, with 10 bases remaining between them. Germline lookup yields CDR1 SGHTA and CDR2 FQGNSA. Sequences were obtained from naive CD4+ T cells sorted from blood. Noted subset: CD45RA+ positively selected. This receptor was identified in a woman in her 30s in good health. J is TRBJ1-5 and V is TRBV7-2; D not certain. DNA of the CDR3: TGTGCCAGCAGCTTAGATAGCACTCCCAATCAGCCCCAGCATTTT. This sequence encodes CASSLDSTPNQPQHF. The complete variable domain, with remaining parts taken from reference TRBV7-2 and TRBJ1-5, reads GAGVSQSPSNKVTEKGKDVELRCDPISGHTALYWYRQSLGQGLEFLIYFQGNSAPDKSGLPSDRFSAERTGGSVSTLTIQRTQQEDSAVYLCASSLDSTPNQPQHFGDGTRLSIL.